The clone carrying this TCR beta chain occurred a few times. Its target is unknown. TCRdb re-analysed the 5' RACE reads in MiXCR, keeping a single row per CDR3 protein. The data show a few hundred thousand distinct CDR3 sequences, 8% to 11% seen once. This specimen belongs to a study of identical twins. Study-wide findings and caveats: Among out-of-frame alpha sequences shared by twins, low generation probability occurred in excess.

In every case, the donor was a healthy Caucasian. The CDR3 runs to 15 residues. CDR1 DFQATT and CDR2 SNEGSKA come from the germline V gene (reference sequence). The ends were cut back, 6 bases at V and 4 bases at J, with 19 bases in the middle. The sample consisted of memory T cells sorted from blood. The receptor's source is a man aged 45 to 65 in good health. The rearrangement joins TRBV20-1 to TRBJ1-5; D may be TRBD1 (5 bases). This CDR3 is CSASRGSGGNQPQHF. CDR3 DNA sequence: TGCAGTGCGAGCCGGGGCAGCGGGGGAAATCAGCCCCAGCATTTT.